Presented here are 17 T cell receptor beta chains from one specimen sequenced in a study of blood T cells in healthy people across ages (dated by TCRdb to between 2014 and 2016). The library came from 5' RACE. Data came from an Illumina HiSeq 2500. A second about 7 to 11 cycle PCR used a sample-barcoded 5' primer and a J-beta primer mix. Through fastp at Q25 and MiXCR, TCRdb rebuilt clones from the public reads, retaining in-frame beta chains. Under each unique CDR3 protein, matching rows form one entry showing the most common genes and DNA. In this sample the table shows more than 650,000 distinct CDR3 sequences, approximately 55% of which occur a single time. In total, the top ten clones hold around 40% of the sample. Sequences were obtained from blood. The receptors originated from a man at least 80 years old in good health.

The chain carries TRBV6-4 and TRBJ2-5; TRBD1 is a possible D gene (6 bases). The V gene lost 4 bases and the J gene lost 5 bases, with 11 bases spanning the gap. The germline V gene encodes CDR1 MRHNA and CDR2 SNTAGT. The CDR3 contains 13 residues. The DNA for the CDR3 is TGTGCCAGCAGTGCCGTTCAGGGGGAGACCCAGTACTTC. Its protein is CASSAVQGETQYF.

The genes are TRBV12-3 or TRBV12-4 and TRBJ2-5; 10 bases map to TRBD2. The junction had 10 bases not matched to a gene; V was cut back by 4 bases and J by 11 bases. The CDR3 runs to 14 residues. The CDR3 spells CASSYSGGLREQYF. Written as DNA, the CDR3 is TGTGCCAGCAGTTATAGCGGGGGGCTCCGGGAGCAGTACTTC.

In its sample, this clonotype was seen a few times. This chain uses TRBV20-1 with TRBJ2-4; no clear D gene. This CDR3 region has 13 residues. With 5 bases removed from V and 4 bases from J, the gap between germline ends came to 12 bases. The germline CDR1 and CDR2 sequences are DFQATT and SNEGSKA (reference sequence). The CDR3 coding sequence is TGCAGTGCTTTCTCCGGGTCAAAAAACATTCAGTACTTC. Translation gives CSAFSGSKNIQYF.

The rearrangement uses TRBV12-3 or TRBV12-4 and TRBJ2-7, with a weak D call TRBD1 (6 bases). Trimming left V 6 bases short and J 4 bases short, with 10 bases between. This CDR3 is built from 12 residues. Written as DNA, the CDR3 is TGTGCCAGCAGGCGGACAGTGTACGAGCAGTACTTC. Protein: CASRRTVYEQYF.

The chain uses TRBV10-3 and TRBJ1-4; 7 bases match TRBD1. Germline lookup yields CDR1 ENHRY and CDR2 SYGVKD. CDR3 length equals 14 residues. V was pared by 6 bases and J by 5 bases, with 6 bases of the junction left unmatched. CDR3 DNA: TGTGCCATCAGGAACACAGGGGAGAATGAAAAACTGTTTTTT. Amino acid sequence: CAIRNTGENEKLFF.

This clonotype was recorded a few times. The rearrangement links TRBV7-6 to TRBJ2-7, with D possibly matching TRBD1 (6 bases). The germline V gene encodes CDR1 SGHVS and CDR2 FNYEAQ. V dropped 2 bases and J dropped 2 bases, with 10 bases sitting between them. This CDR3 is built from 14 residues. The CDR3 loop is CASSLSHRAYEQYF. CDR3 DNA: TGTGCCAGCAGCTTAAGCCACAGGGCCTACGAGCAGTACTTC.

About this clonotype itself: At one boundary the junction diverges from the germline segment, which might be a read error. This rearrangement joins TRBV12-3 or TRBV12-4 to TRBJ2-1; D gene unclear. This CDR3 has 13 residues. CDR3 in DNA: TGTGCCAGCAGTTTTGCCCTCTACAAGGAGCAGTTCTTC. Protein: CASSFALYKEQFF.

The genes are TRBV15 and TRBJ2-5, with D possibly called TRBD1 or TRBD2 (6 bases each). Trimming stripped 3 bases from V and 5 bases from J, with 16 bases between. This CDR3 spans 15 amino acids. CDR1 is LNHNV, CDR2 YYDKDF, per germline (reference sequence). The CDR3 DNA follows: TGTGCCACCAGCAGGACAGGTCGGGAGTTTGAGACCCAGTACTTC. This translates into CATSRTGREFETQYF.

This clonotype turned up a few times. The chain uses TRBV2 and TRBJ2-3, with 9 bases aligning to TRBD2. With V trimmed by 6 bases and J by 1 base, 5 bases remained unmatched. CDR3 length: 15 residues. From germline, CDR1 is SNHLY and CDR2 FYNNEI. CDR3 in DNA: TGTGCCAGCAGGGTAGCGGGAGTGGGCACAGATACGCAGTATTTT. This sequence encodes CASRVAGVGTDTQYF.

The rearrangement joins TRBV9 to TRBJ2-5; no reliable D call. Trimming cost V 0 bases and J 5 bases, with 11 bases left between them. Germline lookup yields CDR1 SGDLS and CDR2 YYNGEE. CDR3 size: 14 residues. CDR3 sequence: CASSVGALRETQYF. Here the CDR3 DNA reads TGTGCCAGCAGCGTAGGGGCCCTTAGGGAGACCCAGTACTTC.

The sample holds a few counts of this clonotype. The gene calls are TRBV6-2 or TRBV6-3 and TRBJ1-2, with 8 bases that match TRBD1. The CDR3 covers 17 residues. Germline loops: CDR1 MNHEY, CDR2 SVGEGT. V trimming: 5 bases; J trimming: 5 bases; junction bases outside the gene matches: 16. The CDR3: CASSPIRGPTVRYGYTF. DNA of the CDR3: TGTGCCAGCAGTCCAATCAGGGGGCCAACGGTCCGGTATGGCTACACCTTC.

CDR3 sequence: CASSPRERTGNEQYF. CDR3 DNA sequence: TGTGCCAGCAGTCCGAGGGAGCGGACGGGTAATGAGCAGTACTTC. This chain links TRBV12-3 or TRBV12-4 with TRBJ2-7; possible D gene TRBD2, 5 bases. The germline V and J ends were trimmed by 5 bases and 7 bases, with 21 bases remaining between them. The CDR3 totals 15 residues.

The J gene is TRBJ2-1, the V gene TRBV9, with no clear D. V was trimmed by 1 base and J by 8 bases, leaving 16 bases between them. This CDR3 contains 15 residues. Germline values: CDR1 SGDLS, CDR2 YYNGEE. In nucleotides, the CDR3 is TGTGCCAGCAGCGTATTTGTGGGAATTCAGGATGAGCAGTTCTTC. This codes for CASSVFVGIQDEQFF.

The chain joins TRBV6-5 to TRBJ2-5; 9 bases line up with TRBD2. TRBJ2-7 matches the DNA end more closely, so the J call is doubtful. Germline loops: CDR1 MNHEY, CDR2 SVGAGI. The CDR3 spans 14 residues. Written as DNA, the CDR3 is TGTGCCAGCAGTTCTCAGAGACTAGCGGACGAGCAGTACTTC. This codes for CASSSQRLADEQYF.

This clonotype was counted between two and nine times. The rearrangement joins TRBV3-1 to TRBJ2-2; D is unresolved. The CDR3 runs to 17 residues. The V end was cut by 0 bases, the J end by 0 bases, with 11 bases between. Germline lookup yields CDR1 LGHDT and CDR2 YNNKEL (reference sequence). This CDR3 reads CASSQDPSAANTGELFF. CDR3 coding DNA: TGTGCCAGCAGCCAAGATCCCAGCGCCGCGAACACCGGGGAGCTGTTTTTT.

The DNA for the CDR3 is TGTGCCAGCAGCGGGACACTGAATAATTCACCCCTCCACTTT. Protein: CASSGTLNNSPLHF. This chain joins TRBV7-9 and TRBJ1-6, with a weak D call TRBD1 (6 bases). From germline, CDR1 is SEHNR and CDR2 FQNEAQ (reference sequence). The V and J ends lost 5 bases and 5 bases respectively, with 10 bases between them. This CDR3 is 14 amino acids long.

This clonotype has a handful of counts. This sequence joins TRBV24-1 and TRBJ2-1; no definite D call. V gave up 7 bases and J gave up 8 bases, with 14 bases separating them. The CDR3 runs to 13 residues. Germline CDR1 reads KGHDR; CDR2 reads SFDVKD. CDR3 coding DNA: TGTGCCACCAGAGGATCAGGAGTTGATGAGCAGTTCTTC. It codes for CATRGSGVDEQFF.